The clone carrying this T cell receptor beta chain was observed a handful of times. Attachment of unique molecular identifiers to individual cDNA molecules was performed. Each CDR3 protein gets one entry after TCRdb re-called the 5' RACE reads with MiXCR. The data hold under 85,000 distinct CDR3 sequences, with 9.5% to 13% observed a single time. The CDR3 spans 16 residues. V shed 5 bases, J shed 6 bases, and the junction held 7 bases outside the gene matches. These data belong to a study of early T cells in non-severe SARS-CoV-2 infection. Sequencing was done on a sample of whole blood. This clonotype was sampled from an adult who was a healthcare worker with PCR-confirmed SARS-CoV-2 infection or an uninfected control (not recorded which). The rearrangement links TRBV12-3 or TRBV12-4 to TRBJ1-6; 10 bases fit TRBD1. The CDR3 here is CASSRGTGVRNSPLHF. Here the CDR3 DNA reads TGTGCCAGCAGTCGGGGGACAGGGGTCCGTAATTCACCCCTCCACTTT.